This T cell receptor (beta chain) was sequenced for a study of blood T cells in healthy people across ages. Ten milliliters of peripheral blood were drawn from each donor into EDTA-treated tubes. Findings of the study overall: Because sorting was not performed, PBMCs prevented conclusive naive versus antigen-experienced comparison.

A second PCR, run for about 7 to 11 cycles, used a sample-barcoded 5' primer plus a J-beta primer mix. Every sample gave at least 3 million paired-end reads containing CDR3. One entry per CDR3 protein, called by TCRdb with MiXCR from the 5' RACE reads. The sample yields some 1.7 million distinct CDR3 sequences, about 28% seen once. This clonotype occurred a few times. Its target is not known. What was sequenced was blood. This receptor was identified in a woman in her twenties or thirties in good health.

CDR3: CASRTADYNEQFF. The CDR3 nucleotides read TGTGCCAGCAGGACAGCAGACTACAATGAGCAGTTCTTC. The genes are TRBV28 and TRBJ2-1, with D possibly TRBD1 on 5 matching bases. The CDR3 consists of 13 residues. Germline lookup yields CDR1 MDHEN and CDR2 SYDVKM. Trimming took 6 bases from V and 3 from J, leaving 9 bases between them.